The clone carrying this T cell receptor beta chain has more than one count but fewer than ten. No antigen is known for it. Researchers tagged individual cDNA molecules with unique molecular identifiers. TCRdb independently ran MiXCR on the 5' RACE reads; one entry per CDR3 protein. The table lists under 60,000 distinct CDR3 sequences, approximately 9% of them singletons. This specimen comes from a study of early T cells in non-severe SARS-CoV-2 infection. As for the study in general: It was bulk RNA from unsorted whole blood that was sequenced, and the chains were unpaired.

Study-wide points: Database matching using VDJdb favored anti-spike CD8 responses, with private and CD4 specificities left missing.

This specimen was whole blood, taken at baseline. This receptor was identified in an adult who was a healthcare worker with PCR-confirmed SARS-CoV-2 infection or an uninfected control (not recorded which).

The CDR3 spells CASSLPEFYEQYF. The CDR3 DNA reads TGTGCCAGCAGCCTTCCGGAGTTCTACGAGCAGTACTTC. The V call is TRBV6-1, the J call TRBJ2-7; D uncertain. Germline assignment: CDR1 MNHNS and CDR2 SASEGT. V was shortened by 6 bases and J by 3 bases, with 12 bases between the two germline ends. The CDR3 is 13 residues long.